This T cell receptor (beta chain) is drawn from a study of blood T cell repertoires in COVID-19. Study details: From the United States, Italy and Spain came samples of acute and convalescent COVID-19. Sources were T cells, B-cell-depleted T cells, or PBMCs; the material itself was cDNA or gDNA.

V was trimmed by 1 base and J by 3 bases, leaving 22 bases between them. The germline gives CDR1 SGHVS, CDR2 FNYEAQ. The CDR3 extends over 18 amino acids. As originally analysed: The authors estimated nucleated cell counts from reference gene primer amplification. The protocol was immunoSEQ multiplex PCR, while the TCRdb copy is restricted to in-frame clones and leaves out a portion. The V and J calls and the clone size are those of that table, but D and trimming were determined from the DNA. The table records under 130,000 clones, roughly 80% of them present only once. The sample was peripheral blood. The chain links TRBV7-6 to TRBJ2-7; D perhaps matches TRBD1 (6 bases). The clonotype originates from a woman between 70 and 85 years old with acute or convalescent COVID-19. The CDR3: CASSLEPGHSTFIYEQYF. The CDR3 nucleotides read TGTGCCAGCAGCTTAGAGCCGGGACACTCAACCTTTATCTACGAGCAGTACTTC.